This T cell receptor beta chain emerged from a study of CD8 T cells in Susac syndrome (dated by TCRdb to the late 2010s). For context, the study as a whole: The study used repertoire sequencing to test whether antigen drove CD8+ T cell activation and differentiation in Susac syndrome. The investigation overall reported the following: The number of individuals in the TCR sequencing and HLA analysis was acknowledged as relatively small.

RNA was extracted using the RNeasy kit, and roughly 0.5 to 1 ug of the RNA was reverse transcribed with random hexamers. The immunoSEQ multiplex PCR assay, which covers 54 Vbeta and 13 Jbeta segments, was used to amplify TCR beta CDR3 regions. To correct PCR amplification bias, a synthetic template baseline was used for both primer optimization and computational correction. Regarding the original processing steps: Reads were annotated to V, D and J genes per IMGT and analyzed with immunoSEQ Analyzer, keeping only productive sequences. To calculate clonality, Shannon entropy was normalized by log2 of the number of productive unique sequences and then subtracted from one. For each patient and control, public and private clones were evaluated within the 100 most prevalent clones. A clone was defined as Susac-specific if it was absent from the healthy and MS cohorts, from 1052 published viral clones and from other ImmuneACCESS disease sequences. The public reads were reanalyzed by TCRdb: fastp trimming at Q25, MiXCR alignment, in-frame beta chains only. Rows with one shared CDR3 protein collapse into an entry with the most common genes and DNA. Here the V and J calls rest on TCRdb's processing, not on the authors' analysis. This sample comprises over 150,000 distinct CDR3 sequences, approximately 93% of them detected only once. Jointly, the top ten make up roughly 0.1% of the sample.

Peripheral blood CD8+ and CD4+ T cells from healthy donors, Susac syndrome patients and multiple sclerosis patients were profiled using high-throughput TCR beta sequencing. The multiple sclerosis controls were treatment-naive patients who had stable or active relapsing-remitting disease and met the revised McDonald criteria. Bulk CD8+ and CD4+ T cells were purified magnetically by negative isolation, whereas CD8+ TEMRA cells were enriched by FACS. Blood was collected in EDTA tubes and processed within 24 hours, with PBMCs isolated through density gradient centrifugation. PBMCs intended for TCR sequencing were frozen in liquid nitrogen and were later thawed in a 37 degrees C water bath. The sorted or isolated CD4+, CD8+ and CD8+ TEMRA cells reached a purity of at least 90%. Regarding this clonotype: Its antigen remains unidentified. Base qualities are missing; no much larger clone stands one base away.

Here V drops 6 bases and J drops 8 bases, and the junction holds 8 bases not matched to any gene. There are 15 amino acids in the CDR3, from cysteine to phenylalanine inclusive. The CDR3 DNA has 45 bases and is translated from base 1. The germline V gene encodes CDR1 KGHDR and CDR2 SFDVKD. The sequence links TRBV24-1 to TRBJ2-3, and 12 junctional nucleotides match TRBD2. This sequence originates from a human donor with multiple sclerosis. Sequencing used CD4+ T cells from PBMCs. The CDR3 reads CATSTTSGGRGTQYF. The DNA sequence is given as TGTGCCACCAGTACGACTAGCGGGGGACGAGGTACGCAGTATTTT.